The 8 T cell receptor beta chains given below trace back to one sample, sequenced in a study of identical twins. MiXCR, run by TCRdb on the 5' RACE reads, gives a single entry per CDR3 protein. The data hold under 1 million distinct CDR3 sequences, with over 9% observed a single time. The data also belong to a second study, concerning yellow fever vaccine responses in identical twins.

Specimen: PBMCs. These receptors all come from a woman aged 18-29 years in good health.

V gene TRBV25-1 combines with J gene TRBJ2-1; 10 nucleotides line up with TRBD2. This CDR3 spans 15 amino acids. V shed 8 bases and J 2 bases; nucleotides not matched to a gene: 6. Germline values: CDR1 MGHDK, CDR2 SYGVNS. As DNA, the CDR3 is TGTGCCAGCCAGCCGGGACTAGCGACCTACAATGAGCAGTTCTTC. It codes for CASQPGLATYNEQFF.

This sequence joins TRBV11-3 and TRBJ2-1; TRBD1 matches at 12 bases. Germline V lookup: CDR1 SGHNT, CDR2 YENEEA. V shed 8 bases, J shed 9 bases, and the junction held 5 bases outside the gene matches. This CDR3 spans 13 amino acids. The CDR3: CASWGQGAPEQFF. In nucleotides, the CDR3 is TGTGCCAGCTGGGGACAGGGGGCCCCTGAGCAGTTCTTC.

This clonotype showed up just a few times. V and J are TRBV9 and TRBJ2-4; D unresolved. V shed 2 bases and J shed 8 bases, with 14 bases lying between them. CDR1 and CDR2 (germline): SGDLS, YYNGEE. The CDR3 extends over 14 amino acids. CDR3 coding DNA: TGTGCCAGCAGCGTTTTGGACCGGCCGGACATTCAGTACTTC. Amino acids: CASSVLDRPDIQYF.

This clonotype was recorded a few times. The rearrangement links TRBV5-1 to TRBJ2-1; tentatively, D is TRBD1 (6 bases). The CDR3 sequence is 15 residues long. Germline V gives CDR1 SGHRS, CDR2 YFSETQ. Deletions cut 4 bases from V and 0 bases from J, with 11 bases between. CDR3 nucleotides: TGCGCCAGCAGCCGTGGACAGCCCTCCTACAATGAGCAGTTCTTC. Its protein product is CASSRGQPSYNEQFF.

This clonotype showed up just a few times. The chain uses TRBV4-1 and TRBJ1-5, with a weak D call TRBD1 (5 bases). CDR3 length: 18 residues. The germline gives CDR1 MGHRA, CDR2 YSYEKL. V lost 0 bases and J 6 bases, leaving 21 bases between the germline ends. In DNA form, the CDR3 reads TGCGCCAGCAGCCAAGATCGAGGGTCGGGGGTAGTCGGTCAGCCCCAGCATTTT. This gives the protein CASSQDRGSGVVGQPQHF.

The V and J genes are TRBV10-3 and TRBJ2-1; 7 bases fit TRBD2. This CDR3 comprises 15 residues. The junction had 9 bases not matched to a gene; V was cut back by 6 bases and J by 4 bases. Looked up from germline, CDR1 is ENHRY and CDR2 is SYGVKD. The CDR3 sequence is CAIRETGAGYNEQFF. CDR3 DNA: TGTGCCATCAGGGAGACTGGAGCGGGATACAATGAGCAGTTCTTC.

The chain recombines TRBV6-1 with TRBJ2-1; a possible D gene is TRBD1 (6 bases). The CDR3 extends over 16 amino acids. V shed 6 bases and J shed 9 bases, with 24 bases lying between them. CDR1 is MNHNS, CDR2 SASEGT, per germline. Here the CDR3 DNA reads TGTGCCAGCAGGCCACGGGCAGGGGATGGTACAAGTGAGCAGTTCTTC. This encodes CASRPRAGDGTSEQFF.

CDR3 nucleotides: TGCAGTGCCACTCCGGGACTAGCGGGCGAGCAGTACGTC. Translating it yields CSATPGLAGEQYV. The genes are TRBV20-1 and TRBJ2-7, with 12 bases that match TRBD2. V was clipped by 6 bases and J by 6 bases; unmatched bases: 6. The CDR3 length is 13 residues. Germline lookup yields CDR1 DFQATT and CDR2 SNEGSKA (reference sequence).